The T cell receptor (beta chain) described here comes from a study of early T cells in non-severe SARS-CoV-2 infection. This clonotype was observed at least ten times. Its antigen is not known. Germline CDR1 SGHDN, CDR2 FVKESK. The CDR3 runs to 12 residues. V was cut by 2 bases and J by 6 bases, with 6 bases left in between. Study-wide points: Matches to VDJdb favored anti-spike CD8 responses and missed private and CD4 specificities.

As part of library construction, unique molecular identifiers were attached to individual cDNA molecules. In TCRdb, the 5' RACE reads were re-called with MiXCR into one record per CDR3 protein. The repertoire holds approximately 27,000 distinct CDR3 sequences, with roughly 6% as singletons. This chain joins TRBV14 and TRBJ2-3; no clear D. The sequenced material came from whole blood. This sequence originates from an adult who was a healthcare worker with PCR-confirmed SARS-CoV-2 infection or an uninfected control (not recorded which). The CDR3 reads CASSQPPDTQYF. For the CDR3, the DNA is TGTGCCAGCAGCCAACCTCCTGATACGCAGTATTTT.